Below are 16 T cell receptor beta chains sequenced from a single sample in a study of cytomegalovirus exposure and HLA in healthy donors. The PCR made use of 60 Vbeta and 13 Jbeta primers. Data came from immunoSEQ multiplex PCR; TCRdb stores just in-frame clones and leaves some out. Altogether 150,000 to 200,000 clones are present, around three quarters being singletons, with the ten largest covering roughly 0.99%. Sequencing used PBMCs. Receptors originate from a woman aged 40 to 49 in good health and CMV-seronegative.

CDR3: CASSAPGGGSWTGELFF. In DNA form, the CDR3 reads TGTGCCAGCAGTGCCCCTGGGGGGGGTTCTTGGACCGGGGAGCTGTTTTTT. The rearrangement joins TRBV28 to TRBJ2-2, with TRBD2 identical over 7 bases. Germline values: CDR1 MDHEN, CDR2 SYDVKM. Trimming cost V 5 bases and J 5 bases; bases outside gene matches: 14. This CDR3 comprises 17 residues.

This chain links TRBV28 with TRBJ1-2; 7 bases are a match to TRBD1. The CDR3 extends over 16 amino acids. V gave up 5 bases and J gave up 0 bases; unmatched junction bases: 9. Germline V gene sequence: CDR1 MDHEN, CDR2 SYDVKM. CDR3 region: CASSGPGQPANYGYTF. In nucleotides, the CDR3 is TGTGCCAGCAGTGGCCCGGGACAGCCAGCTAACTATGGCTACACCTTC.

The rearrangement uses TRBV7-2 and TRBJ2-1, with TRBD1 identical over 8 bases. The V segment lost 2 bases and the J segment 4 bases; nucleotides outside the gene matches: 4. CDR3 length: 15 amino acids. CDR1 SGHTA and CDR2 FQGNSA come from the germline V gene. CDR3 region: CASSLRTGWYNEQFF. The CDR3 DNA is TGTGCCAGCAGCTTAAGGACAGGGTGGTACAATGAGCAGTTCTTC. The full variable domain, its missing parts supplied by reference TRBV7-2 and TRBJ2-1, is GAGVSQSPSNKVTEKGKDVELRCDPISGHTALYWYRQSLGQGLEFLIYFQGNSAPDKSGLPSDRFSAERTGGSVSTLTIQRTQQEDSAVYLCASSLRTGWYNEQFFGPGTRLTVL.

The table lists this clone with a count of one. This likely comes from a read error, as the CDR3 has no conserved phenylalanine or tryptophan at its end. The DNA is omitted, as the CDR3 cannot be located on it reliably, and the CDR3 follows TCRdb's listing. V usage is TRBV5-1 and J usage is TRBJ1-2; TRBD1, the D gene given by the table, was not confirmed from the DNA. The germline CDR1 and CDR2 sequences are SGHRS and YFSETQ. Counting both end residues, the CDR3 totals 10 amino acids. CDR3 sequence: CASSLGQGVR.

The V and J genes are TRBV9 and TRBJ1-2; 7 bases are a match to TRBD1. This CDR3 is built from 15 residues. Germline V CDR1 and CDR2: SGDLS, YYNGEE. V shed 0 bases and J 7 bases; nucleotides not matched to a gene: 9. The CDR3 DNA is TGTGCCAGCAGCGTAGGGGCGGAGGGGGCGCGTGGCTACACCTTC. Translated, it gives CASSVGAEGARGYTF.

The V call is TRBV5-6, the J call TRBJ2-5; TRBD1 matches at 12 bases. The ends lost 6 bases at V and 5 bases at J; junction bases unmatched: 14. The CDR3 length is 17 residues. Germline V CDR1 and CDR2: SGHDT, YYEEEE. The CDR3, as DNA: TGTGCCAGCACCCCGGGGGGGGACAGGGGGCGGATGGAGACCCAGTACTTC. Amino acids: CASTPGGDRGRMETQYF.

The genes are TRBV30 and TRBJ1-1; D remains ambiguous. This CDR3 is 13 amino acids long. The ends were cut back, 0 bases at V and 11 bases at J, with 16 bases in the middle. Germline loops: CDR1 GTSNPN, CDR2 SVGIG (reference sequence). This CDR3 is CAWSVLAKEGAFF. Here the CDR3 DNA reads TGTGCCTGGAGTGTACTAGCAAAGGAAGGCGCTTTCTTT.

The chain recombines TRBV9 with TRBJ2-2; 12 positions match TRBD2. V shed 3 bases, J shed 5 bases, and the junction held 2 bases outside the gene matches. This CDR3 is built from 15 residues. Germline CDR1 is SGDLS and CDR2 is YYNGEE. Here the CDR3 DNA reads TGTGCCAGCAGCGCCGGGACTAGCGGGACCGGGGAGCTGTTTTTT. It translates to CASSAGTSGTGELFF.

V usage is TRBV18 and J usage is TRBJ2-5; D not resolved. The CDR3 is 15 amino acids. In germline, CDR1 is KGHSH, CDR2 LQKENI. V was pared by 2 bases and J by 5 bases, with 15 bases between. This CDR3 is CASSPGDQISETQYF. Written as DNA, the CDR3 is TGTGCCAGCTCACCAGGAGATCAGATATCCGAGACCCAGTACTTC.

The genes are TRBV25-1 and TRBJ1-4; D unclear. V lost 4 bases and J lost 8, with 11 bases in between. The CDR3 runs 13 residues. CDR1 MGHDK and CDR2 SYGVNS come from the germline V gene. In DNA, the CDR3 is TGTGCCAGCAGTGGCGGTCAGAGGGAAAAACTGTTTTTT. It yields the protein CASSGGQREKLFF.

The rearrangement joins TRBV6-5 to TRBJ2-5, with D perhaps matching TRBD2 (6 bases). Germline-derived CDR1 and CDR2 are MNHEY and SVGAGI. Trimming took off 10 bases at V and 7 bases at J, with 22 bases between the two ends. This CDR3 comprises 14 residues. The CDR3 nucleotides are TGTGCCACCGCCTCCATAGCGGCCAAGCGGACCCAGTACTTC. Protein product: CATASIAAKRTQYF.

The CDR3 loop reads CASSYSWAGGNTIYF. DNA of the CDR3: TGTGCCAGCAGTTACTCTTGGGCTGGTGGAAACACCATATATTTT. The J gene is TRBJ1-3, the V gene TRBV6-5; no clear D. The CDR3 totals 15 residues. The germline CDR1 and CDR2 sequences are MNHEY and SVGAGI. Trimming pared 0 bases from V and 3 bases from J, leaving 9 bases between.

This clone was seen more than once but under ten times. V gene TRBV30 combines with J gene TRBJ1-3; D gene unclear. This CDR3 contains 12 residues. Trimming cost V 2 bases and J 4 bases, with 6 bases left between them. Germline CDR1 reads GTSNPN; CDR2 reads SVGIG (reference sequence). The CDR3 DNA follows: TGTGCCTGGAGTACGGGGGGAAACACCATATATTTT. Residues: CAWSTGGNTIYF.

Comments on this clone: Compared with germline, one end of the junction differs, possibly owing to a read error. The J gene is TRBJ2-3, the V gene TRBV7-9; 11 nucleotides line up with TRBD2. This CDR3 has 15 amino acids. The germline gives CDR1 SEHNR, CDR2 FQNEAQ (reference sequence). CDR3 bases: TGTGCCAGCAGTTTAGCGGGAGGGCCCCCAGATACGCAGTATTTT. Translation gives CASSLAGGPPDTQYF.

The genes are TRBV19 and TRBJ2-7, with TRBD2 as a possible D gene (6 bases). This CDR3 has 14 amino acids. The ends were cut back, 7 bases at V and 4 bases at J, with 17 bases in the middle. Germline CDR1 reads LNHDA; CDR2 reads SQIVND (reference sequence). The CDR3, as DNA: TGTGCCAGTAATAACGGGCGGGACGGATACGAGCAGTACTTC. Amino acid sequence: CASNNGRDGYEQYF.

The table lists this clone with a count of one. This chain joins TRBV28 and TRBJ2-7; perhaps TRBD1 as D (7 bases). Trimming removed 4 bases at V and 2 bases at J, with 9 bases between. This CDR3 region has 13 residues. Per the germline V gene, CDR1 is MDHEN and CDR2 is SYDVKM. This chain's CDR3 is CASSSGGTYEQYF. In DNA form, the CDR3 reads TGTGCCAGCAGTTCAGGGGGGACCTACGAGCAGTACTTC.